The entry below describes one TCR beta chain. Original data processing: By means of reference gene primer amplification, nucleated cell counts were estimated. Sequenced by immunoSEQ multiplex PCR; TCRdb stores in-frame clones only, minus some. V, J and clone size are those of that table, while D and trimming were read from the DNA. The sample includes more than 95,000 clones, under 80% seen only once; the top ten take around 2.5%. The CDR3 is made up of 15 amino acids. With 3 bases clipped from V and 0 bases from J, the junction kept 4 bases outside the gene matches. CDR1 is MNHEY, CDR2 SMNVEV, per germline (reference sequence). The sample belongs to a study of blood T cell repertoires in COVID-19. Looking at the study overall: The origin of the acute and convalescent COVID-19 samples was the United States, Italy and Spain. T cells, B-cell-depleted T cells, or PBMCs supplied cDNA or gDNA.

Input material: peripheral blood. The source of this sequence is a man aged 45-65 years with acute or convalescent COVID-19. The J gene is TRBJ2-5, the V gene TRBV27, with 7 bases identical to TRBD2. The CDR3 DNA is TGTGCCAGCAGTTTCCTAGCGGTGTACCAAGAGACCCAGTACTTC. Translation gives CASSFLAVYQETQYF.